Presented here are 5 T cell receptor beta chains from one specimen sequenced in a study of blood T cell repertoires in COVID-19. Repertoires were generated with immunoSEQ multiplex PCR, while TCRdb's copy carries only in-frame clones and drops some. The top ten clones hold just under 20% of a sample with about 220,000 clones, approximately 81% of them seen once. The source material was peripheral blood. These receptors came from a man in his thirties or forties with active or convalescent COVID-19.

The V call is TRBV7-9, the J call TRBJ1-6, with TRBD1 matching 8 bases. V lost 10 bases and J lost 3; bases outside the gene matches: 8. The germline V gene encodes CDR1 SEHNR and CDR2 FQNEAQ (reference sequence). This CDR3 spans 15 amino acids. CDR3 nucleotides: TGTGCCACCGACAGGGGAGAGGTCTATAATTCACCCCTCCACTTT. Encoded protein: CATDRGEVYNSPLHF. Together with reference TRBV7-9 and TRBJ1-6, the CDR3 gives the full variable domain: DTGVSQNPRHKITKRGQNVTFRCDPISEHNRLYWYRQTLGQGPEFLTYFQNEAQLEKSRLLSDRFSAERPKGSFSTLEIQRTEQGDSAMYLCATDRGEVYNSPLHFGNGTRLTVT.

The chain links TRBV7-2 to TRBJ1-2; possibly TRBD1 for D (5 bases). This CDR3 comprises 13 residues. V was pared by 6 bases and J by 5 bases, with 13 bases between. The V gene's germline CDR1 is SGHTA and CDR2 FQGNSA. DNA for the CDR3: TGTGCCAGCAGTCAGGGATTAGGGTATGGCTACACCTTC. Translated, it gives CASSQGLGYGYTF.

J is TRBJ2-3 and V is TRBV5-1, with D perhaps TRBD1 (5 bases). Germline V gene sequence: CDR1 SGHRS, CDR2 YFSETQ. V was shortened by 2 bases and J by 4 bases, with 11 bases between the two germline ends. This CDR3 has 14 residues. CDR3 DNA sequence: TGCGCCAGCAGCTTAGGGGATCCCTCAGATACGCAGTATTTT. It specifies CASSLGDPSDTQYF.

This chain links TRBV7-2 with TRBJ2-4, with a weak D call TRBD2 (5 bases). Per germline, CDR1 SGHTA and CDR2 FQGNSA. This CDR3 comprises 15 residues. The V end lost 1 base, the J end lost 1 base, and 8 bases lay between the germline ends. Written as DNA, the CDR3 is TGTGCCAGCAGCTTAGGGGGAGCGGCCAAAAACATTCAGTACTTC. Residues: CASSLGGAAKNIQYF.

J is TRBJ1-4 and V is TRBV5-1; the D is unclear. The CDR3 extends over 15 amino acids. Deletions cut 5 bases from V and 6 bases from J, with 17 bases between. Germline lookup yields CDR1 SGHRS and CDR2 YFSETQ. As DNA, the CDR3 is TGCGCCAGCAGTCTCGGGGATGCGGCCGATGAAAAACTGTTTTTT. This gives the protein CASSLGDAADEKLFF.